This T cell receptor (beta chain) is drawn from a study of blood T cell repertoires in COVID-19. Overall study: The United States, Italy and Spain provided the acute and convalescent COVID-19 samples. From T cells, B-cell-depleted T cells, or PBMCs came the material, which was cDNA or gDNA.

In the case of this clone: Other DNA sequences in this sample translate to the same CDR3.

V was cut by 0 bases and J by 3 bases, with 12 bases left in between. The germline gives CDR1 MNHEY, CDR2 SVGAGI. The CDR3 sequence is 16 residues long. Using immunoSEQ multiplex PCR, the repertoire was profiled, and TCRdb retains in-frame clones only, with some absent. The sample consists of 140,000 to 150,000 clones, 80% to 90% of them appearing once. This clonotype originated in a human donor with acute or convalescent COVID-19. The donor label of this sample is uncertain. The chain employs TRBV6-5 and TRBJ1-3, with unresolved D. The sequencing sample was made of peripheral blood. CDR3 sequence (DNA): TGTGCCAGCAGTTACTCTCGGGGAAATAGTGGAAACACCATATATTTT. As protein: CASSYSRGNSGNTIYF.